This T cell receptor (beta chain) was recorded in a study of somatic mutations in cytotoxic T cells in rheumatoid arthritis. TCRdb's table, derived via immunoSEQ multiplex PCR, lists solely in-frame clones and lacks some. Seen here are about 30,000 clones, around four fifths observed once, and the top ten hold approximately 8%. The V gene's germline CDR1 is SQVTM and CDR2 ANQGSEA. The CDR3 runs 15 residues. Trimming pared 4 bases from V and 8 bases from J, leaving 23 bases between. In its sample, this clone was seen once. The sequence was collected from an adult with rheumatoid arthritis. The chain is built from TRBV29-1 and TRBJ1-2; perhaps TRBD1 as D (6 bases). Sequenced sample: CD8+ T cells sorted from blood. CDR3 loop: CSVVHGDRTSEGYTF. The DNA for the CDR3 is TGCAGCGTTGTGCACGGTGACAGGACATCGGAGGGCTACACCTTC.